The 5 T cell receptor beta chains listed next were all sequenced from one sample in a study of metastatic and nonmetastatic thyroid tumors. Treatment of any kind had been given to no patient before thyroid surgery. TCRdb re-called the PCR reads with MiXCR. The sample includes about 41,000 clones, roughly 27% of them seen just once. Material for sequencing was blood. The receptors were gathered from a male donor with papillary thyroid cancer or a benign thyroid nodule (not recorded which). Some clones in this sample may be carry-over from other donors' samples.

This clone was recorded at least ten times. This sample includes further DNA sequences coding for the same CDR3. The CDR3 DNA reads TGTGCCAGCAGCGTAGCTGGCAGCGTTTCGGCAGATACGCAGTATTTT. Translating it yields CASSVAGSVSADTQYF. The chain uses TRBV9 and TRBJ2-3; D not resolved. CDR1 SGDLS and CDR2 YYNGEE come from the germline V gene. The CDR3 covers 16 residues. V lost 0 bases to trimming and J lost 4 bases, with 15 bases between them.

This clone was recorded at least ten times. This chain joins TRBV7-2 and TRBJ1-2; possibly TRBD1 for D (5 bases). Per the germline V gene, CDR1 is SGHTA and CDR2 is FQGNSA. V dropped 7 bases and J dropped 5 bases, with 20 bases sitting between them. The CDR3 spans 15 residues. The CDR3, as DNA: TGTGCCAGCATTCGTATGGCCGGGGCTAGATATGGCTACACCTTC. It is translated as CASIRMAGARYGYTF.

CDR3 protein: CASTQRRGTGVREQYF. CDR3 nucleotide sequence: TGTGCCAGCACTCAGCGGAGGGGGACAGGGGTGCGCGAGCAGTACTTC. This chain connects TRBV28 to TRBJ2-7; 10 bases fit TRBD1. V dropped 7 bases and J dropped 6; count of bases not matched to a gene: 15. CDR3 length: 16 residues. Germline CDR1 MDHEN, CDR2 SYDVKM.

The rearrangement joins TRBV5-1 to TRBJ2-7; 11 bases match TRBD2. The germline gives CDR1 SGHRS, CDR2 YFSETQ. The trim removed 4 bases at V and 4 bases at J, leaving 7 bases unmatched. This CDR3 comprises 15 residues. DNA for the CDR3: TGCGCCAGCAGCCCAGGACTAGCGGGCGGGTACGAGCAGTACTTC. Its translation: CASSPGLAGGYEQYF. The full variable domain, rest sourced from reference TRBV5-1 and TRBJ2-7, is KAGVTQTPRYLIKTRGQQVTLSCSPISGHRSVSWYQQTPGQGLQFLFEYFSETQRNKGNFPGRFSGRQFSNSRSEMNVSTLELGDSALYLCASSPGLAGGYEQYFGPGTRLTVT.

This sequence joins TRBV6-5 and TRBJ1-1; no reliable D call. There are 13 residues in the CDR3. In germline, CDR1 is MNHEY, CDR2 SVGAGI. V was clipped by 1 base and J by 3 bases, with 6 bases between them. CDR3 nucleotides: TGTGCCAGCAGTTACTACGGGGACACTGAAGCTTTCTTT. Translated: CASSYYGDTEAFF.